What follows are 20 T cell receptor beta chains derived from one specimen sequenced in a study of T cell responses to AZD1222 COVID-19 vaccine. The data were produced by immunoSEQ multiplex PCR, yet TCRdb's version contains in-frame clones alone and is incomplete. In the table there are about 84,000 clones, 80% to 90% of which are singletons. Sequenced here: peripheral blood, sampled 28 days after the second AZD1222 dose. Receptor source: an adult who received the AZD1222 COVID-19 vaccine.

The chain joins TRBV30 to TRBJ1-3, with D possibly matching TRBD1 (6 bases). CDR3 size: 14 residues. Trimming shortened V by 0 bases and J by 8 bases, and 14 bases separated the two germline ends. Per the germline V gene, CDR1 is GTSNPN and CDR2 is SVGIG (reference sequence). The CDR3, as DNA: TGTGCCTGGAGTGTACAGGGAGGCCGCGACACCATATATTTT. Protein product: CAWSVQGGRDTIYF.

This chain connects TRBV19 to TRBJ2-7, with a tentative D call TRBD2 (6 bases). Trimming shortened V by 3 bases and J by 2 bases, and 14 bases separated the two germline ends. There are 15 residues in the CDR3. CDR1 is LNHDA, CDR2 SQIVND, per germline (reference sequence). CDR3 bases: TGTGCCAGTAGTATGGTGGCTAGCGAGGCCTACGAGCAGTACTTC. Its translation is CASSMVASEAYEQYF.

V usage is TRBV27 and J usage is TRBJ1-6; D is ambiguous. Deletions cut 5 bases from V and 5 bases from J, with 7 bases between. CDR1 is MNHEY and CDR2 is SMNVEV in the germline V gene (reference sequence). CDR3 length: 13 residues. DNA of the CDR3: TGTGCCAGCAGTCTTGCCGATAATTCACCCCTCCACTTT. It yields the protein CASSLADNSPLHF.

The count of this clone is one. The J gene is TRBJ2-3, the V gene TRBV4-2, with 8 bases aligning to TRBD2. Germline loops: CDR1 LGHNA, CDR2 YNFKEQ. V trimming: 7 bases; J trimming: 0 bases; junction bases outside the gene matches: 6. CDR3 length: 15 amino acids. This CDR3 reads CASTLAGSSTDTQYF. The CDR3 DNA reads as TGTGCCAGCACTTTAGCGGGGAGTAGCACAGATACGCAGTATTTT.

J is TRBJ1-5 and V is TRBV10-3, with D unresolved. The CDR3 has 12 residues. Germline CDR1 is ENHRY and CDR2 is SYGVKD. Deletions cut 3 bases from V and 3 bases from J, with 3 bases between. CDR3 nucleotides: TGTGCCATCAGTGACACCAATCAGCCCCAGCATTTT. The encoded protein is CAISDTNQPQHF.

The V call is TRBV5-1, the J call TRBJ1-3; no clear D. This CDR3 has 13 amino acids. Germline-derived CDR1 and CDR2 are SGHRS and YFSETQ. V gave up 6 bases and J gave up 0 bases, with 7 bases separating them. CDR3 protein: CASKEISGNTIYF. The CDR3 DNA reads TGCGCCAGCAAAGAAATCTCTGGAAACACCATATATTTT.

This rearrangement joins TRBV15 to TRBJ2-3; D is undetermined. CDR3 length: 14 residues. V lost 1 base to trimming and J lost 6 bases, with 11 bases between them. Germline CDR1 is LNHNV and CDR2 is YYDKDF (reference sequence). The CDR3 is CATSRVTPEDTQYF. CDR3 sequence (DNA): TGTGCCACCAGCAGAGTCACACCTGAGGATACGCAGTATTTT.

The DNA for the CDR3 is TGTGCCAGCAGCTTAGACGGGGGTGATCAGCCCCAGCATTTT. Residues: CASSLDGGDQPQHF. The V call is TRBV11-2, the J call TRBJ1-5; D may be TRBD1 (5 bases). Trimming shortened V by 0 bases and J by 5 bases, and 8 bases separated the two germline ends. CDR3 length: 14 residues. Germline CDR1 reads SGHAT; CDR2 reads FQNNGV.

This chain links TRBV6-2 or TRBV6-3 with TRBJ2-7; no firm D call. V was cut by 6 bases and J by 2 bases, with 17 bases left in between. The germline V gene has CDR1 MNHEY and CDR2 SVGEGT. The CDR3 is made up of 15 amino acids. CDR3 in amino acids: CASSRAVAVPYEQYF. The CDR3, as DNA: TGTGCCAGCAGCCGGGCGGTAGCCGTCCCCTACGAGCAGTACTTC.

The chain couples TRBV19 to TRBJ2-3, with D possibly TRBD2 on 5 matching bases. With 10 bases removed from V and 1 base from J, the gap between germline ends came to 15 bases. Per germline, CDR1 LNHDA and CDR2 SQIVND (reference sequence). The CDR3 sequence is 14 residues long. The DNA of the CDR3 is TGTGCCACCGGACTGTGGGTTGGCACAGATACGCAGTATTTT. Protein: CATGLWVGTDTQYF.

This clone was found many times. The chain uses TRBV27 and TRBJ2-4; D may match TRBD1 or TRBD2 (6 bases each). The CDR3 sequence is 15 residues long. Trimming stripped 5 bases from V and 0 bases from J, with 11 bases between. Germline V gene lookup returns CDR1 MNHEY and CDR2 SMNVEV (reference sequence). The CDR3 DNA sequence: TGTGCCAGCAGTCCTCCGGGGGCAGCCAAAAACATTCAGTACTTC. Translating gives CASSPPGAAKNIQYF.

This chain links TRBV6-5 with TRBJ1-5; D uncertain. The CDR3 runs to 15 residues. CDR1 is MNHEY and CDR2 is SVGAGI in the germline V gene. V lost 6 bases, J lost 4 bases, and 16 bases lay in between. CDR3 nucleotide sequence: TGTGCCAGCAGCCCGGGCTCCAGCGGTAATCAGCCCCAGCATTTT. Translated: CASSPGSSGNQPQHF.

The sample holds one count of this clone. The V and J genes are TRBV18 and TRBJ1-4; 9 positions agree with TRBD1. The CDR3 is made up of 13 amino acids. Trimming at V came to 6 bases and at J to 8 bases, leaving 4 bases not matched to a gene. Germline V gene sequence: CDR1 KGHSH, CDR2 LQKENI. This CDR3 reads CASSKGTGEKLFF. The CDR3 DNA is TGTGCCAGCTCTAAAGGGACAGGGGAAAAACTGTTTTTT.

The rearrangement links TRBV27 to TRBJ1-5; D uncertain. V gave up 3 bases and J gave up 1 base, with 7 bases separating them. The germline V gene encodes CDR1 MNHEY and CDR2 SMNVEV (reference sequence). CDR3 size: 14 residues. This CDR3 reads CASSLTGSNQPQHF. CDR3 DNA: TGTGCCAGCAGTTTGACGGGCAGCAATCAGCCCCAGCATTTT.

A few counts support this clone. The chain has TRBV28 and TRBJ1-2; 7 bases are shared with TRBD1. The germline V gene encodes CDR1 MDHEN and CDR2 SYDVKM. The CDR3 is made up of 13 amino acids. J was trimmed by 6 bases and V by 11 bases; bases with no gene match: 12. The CDR3 is CALEGAGTNGYTF. Written as DNA, the CDR3 is TGTGCCCTCGAGGGGGCAGGCACGAATGGCTACACCTTC.

The rearrangement joins TRBV11-3 to TRBJ1-6; 11 bases map to TRBD1. The CDR3 is 17 residues long. CDR1 is SGHNT and CDR2 is YENEEA in the germline V gene. V lost 3 bases to trimming and J lost 4 bases; unmatched junction nucleotides: 5. The CDR3 is CASSLGTGGRYNSPLHF. The CDR3 DNA is TGTGCCAGCAGCTTGGGGACAGGGGGTCGGTATAATTCACCCCTCCACTTT.

The V gene is TRBV20-1, the J gene TRBJ2-7, with a weak D call TRBD1 (5 bases). From germline, CDR1 is DFQATT and CDR2 SNEGSKA (reference sequence). This CDR3 spans 11 amino acids. Deletions cut 5 bases from V and 4 bases from J, with 9 bases between. This CDR3 is CSASGMYEQYF. The DNA for the CDR3 is TGCAGTGCTTCAGGGATGTACGAGCAGTACTTC.

The chain couples TRBV11-1 to TRBJ2-7, with TRBD2 identical over 9 bases. The germline gives CDR1 SGHAT, CDR2 FQDESV (reference sequence). This CDR3 has 15 amino acids. V shed 3 bases and J 0 bases; nucleotides not matched to a gene: 3. CDR3 amino acids: CASSFSGSSSYEQYF. The CDR3 nucleotides read TGTGCCAGCAGCTTTAGCGGGAGCTCCTCCTACGAGCAGTACTTC.

V gene TRBV5-4 combines with J gene TRBJ1-6, with D hard to call. The CDR3 covers 15 residues. Trimming left V 0 bases short and J 12 bases short, with 16 bases between. CDR1 is SGHNT, CDR2 YYREEE, per germline (reference sequence). CDR3 coding DNA: TGTGCCAGCAGCTTGGGTGGCGGCAGCCCACAACCCCTCCACTTT. Amino acids: CASSLGGGSPQPLHF.

This clone was seen only once. J is TRBJ1-1 and V is TRBV6-5; 12 bases match TRBD1. CDR1 and CDR2 from the germline V gene are MNHEY and SVGAGI. This CDR3 is built from 13 residues. Unmatched junction bases numbered 1, after V lost 6 bases and J lost 5 bases. The CDR3 coding sequence is TGTGCCAGCAGGGGACAGGGGGCGACTGAAGCTTTCTTT. It translates to CASRGQGATEAFF.